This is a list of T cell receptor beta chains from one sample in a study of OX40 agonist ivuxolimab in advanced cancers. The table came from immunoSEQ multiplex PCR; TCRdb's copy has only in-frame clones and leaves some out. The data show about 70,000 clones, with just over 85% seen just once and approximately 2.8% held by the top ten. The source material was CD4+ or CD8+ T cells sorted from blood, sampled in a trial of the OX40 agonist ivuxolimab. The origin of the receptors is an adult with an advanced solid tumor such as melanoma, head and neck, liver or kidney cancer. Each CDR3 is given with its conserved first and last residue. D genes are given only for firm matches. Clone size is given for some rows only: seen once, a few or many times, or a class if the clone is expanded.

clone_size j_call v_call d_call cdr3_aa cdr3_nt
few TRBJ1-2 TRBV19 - CASTQGHYGYTF TGTGCCAGTACCCAGGGGCACTATGGCTACACCTTC
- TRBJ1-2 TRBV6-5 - CASSYIRQGGYTF TGTGCCAGCAGTTACATCCGGCAGGGGGGCTACACCTTC
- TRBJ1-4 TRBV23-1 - CASSQSIQSLREKLFF TGCGCCAGCAGTCAATCAATTCAGAGTTTGAGGGAAAAACTGTTTTTT
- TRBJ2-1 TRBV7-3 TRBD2 CASSLVGGSSYNEQFF TGTGCCAGCAGCTTAGTAGGCGGGAGCTCCTACAATGAGCAGTTCTTC
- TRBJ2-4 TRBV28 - CASSLGGVGESKNIQYF TGTGCCAGCAGTTTAGGGGGCGTCGGTGAGTCCAAAAACATTCAGTACTTC
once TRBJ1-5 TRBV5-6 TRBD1 CASSAGTGARDEPQHF TGTGCCAGCAGCGCCGGGACAGGAGCCAGGGATGAGCCCCAGCATTTT
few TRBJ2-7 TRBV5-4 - CASSLDGDRGQYF TGTGCCAGCAGCTTGGATGGGGATCGTGGGCAGTACTTC
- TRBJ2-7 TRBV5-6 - CASSPDGFYEQYF TGTGCCAGCAGCCCGGACGGGTTCTACGAGCAGTACTTC
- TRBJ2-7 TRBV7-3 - CASSLKEGYSYEQYF TGTGCCAGCAGCTTAAAGGAGGGGTATTCCTACGAGCAGTACTTC
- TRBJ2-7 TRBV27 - CASSLKQGWDYEQYF TGTGCCAGCAGTTTAAAGCAGGGATGGGACTACGAGCAGTACTTC
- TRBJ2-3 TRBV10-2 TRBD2 CASSDWDRTGLAGGPDTQYF TGCGCCAGCAGTGATTGGGACAGAACGGGACTAGCGGGGGGCCCAGATACGCAGTATTTT
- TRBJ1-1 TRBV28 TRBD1 CASRGNGRTGEAFF TGTGCCAGCAGGGGCAATGGTAGGACAGGGGAGGCTTTCTTT
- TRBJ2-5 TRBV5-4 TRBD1 CASTPDRAGKTQYF TGTGCCAGCACCCCGGACAGGGCGGGAAAGACCCAGTACTTC
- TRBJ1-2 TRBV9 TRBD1 CASSAPRGGQRYGYTF TGTGCCAGCAGCGCCCCCCGGGGGGGACAGCGCTATGGCTACACCTTC
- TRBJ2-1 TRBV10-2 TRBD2 CASSESGAGGGNEQFF TGCGCCAGCAGTGAGTCCGGCGCGGGAGGGGGGAATGAGCAGTTCTTC
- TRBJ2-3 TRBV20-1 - CSTGNGDTQYF TGCAGTACCGGGAATGGGGATACGCAGTATTTT